This T cell receptor (beta chain) was observed in a study of cytomegalovirus exposure and HLA in healthy donors. Study results and caveats: Sequencing had likely introduced a cluster of highly shared sequence variants as an artifact. In an earlier analysis, most TCR beta V segments were productive about 87% or about 30% of the time.

Only one count was recorded for this clone. The antigen is unknown. The PCR made use of 60 Vbeta and 13 Jbeta primers. The data were produced by immunoSEQ multiplex PCR, yet TCRdb's version contains in-frame clones alone and is incomplete. The sample includes roughly 110,000 clones, 65% to 80% of them seen just once. J was trimmed by 6 bases and V by 1 base; bases with no gene match: 9. CDR3 length equals 15 residues. Germline CDR1 and CDR2: SGHNT and YYREEE (reference sequence). This receptor was obtained from a male donor in good health and CMV-seropositive. Source material: PBMCs. This chain joins TRBV5-4 and TRBJ1-2; TRBD1 aligns across 7 bases. CDR3 in DNA: TGTGCCAGCAGCTTGAACGCGATCGGACAGGATGGCTACACCTTC. This translates into CASSLNAIGQDGYTF.